The 10 T cell receptor beta chains in this list originate from one sample, sequenced in a study of spatial heterogeneity in lung cancer. This sample's time point: sample taken at primary tumor resection. The input material, whole RNA from tumor, nontumor lung or frozen PBMC, was sequenced unsorted. TCRdb independently ran MiXCR on the 5' RACE reads; one entry per CDR3 protein. The profile covers 85,000 to 100,000 distinct CDR3 sequences, with more than 10% appearing a single time and more than 40% taken by the ten largest. The input for sequencing was PBMCs, taken at surgery. The receptors come from a male donor with early-stage non-small cell lung cancer.

The J gene is TRBJ1-5, the V gene TRBV12-3 or TRBV12-4; a weak D match, TRBD1 (5 bases). Trimming removed 1 base at V and 1 base at J, with 5 bases between. CDR3 length equals 14 residues. The CDR3 loop is CASSLEGSNQPQHF. For the CDR3, the DNA is TGTGCCAGCAGTTTAGAGGGGAGCAATCAGCCCCAGCATTTT.

A few counts support this clonotype. The rearrangement uses TRBV5-5 and TRBJ2-3; D might be TRBD1 (6 bases). CDR1 and CDR2 from the germline V gene are SGHKS and YYEKEE (reference sequence). The length of the CDR3 is 15 residues. The V end lost 1 base, the J end lost 0 bases, and 9 bases lay between the germline ends. CDR3 in DNA: TGTGCCAGCAGCTTGCTCCAGGGGAGCACAGATACGCAGTATTTT. It codes for CASSLLQGSTDTQYF.

J is TRBJ1-5 and V is TRBV28; unclear D gene. This CDR3 contains 14 residues. With 6 bases removed from V and 1 base from J, the gap between germline ends came to 10 bases. Germline V lookup: CDR1 MDHEN, CDR2 SYDVKM. CDR3 loop: CASSPYMSNQPQHF. CDR3 nucleotide sequence: TGTGCCAGCAGCCCATATATGAGCAATCAGCCCCAGCATTTT. Combining the CDR3 with reference TRBV28 and TRBJ1-5 gives the whole variable domain DVKVTQSSRYLVKRTGEKVFLECVQDMDHENMFWYRQDPGLGLRLIYFSYDVKMKEKGDIPEGYSVSREKKERFSLILESASTNQTSMYLCASSPYMSNQPQHFGDGTRLSIL.

In this sample, this clonotype turned up a few times. The rearrangement links TRBV5-5 to TRBJ2-5; TRBD2 might be the D (6 bases). V lost 3 bases, J lost 10 bases, and 25 bases lay in between. Germline-derived CDR1 and CDR2 are SGHKS and YYEKEE (reference sequence). The CDR3 sequence is 16 residues long. The CDR3 protein is CASSWGLGDTRLGQYF. Here the CDR3 DNA reads TGTGCCAGCAGCTGGGGGTTAGGTGACACCCGACTAGGCCAGTACTTC.

The chain employs TRBV24-1 and TRBJ1-1; 10 bases match TRBD1. The germline gives CDR1 KGHDR, CDR2 SFDVKD. CDR3 length: 13 residues. Unmatched junction bases numbered 4, after V lost 9 bases and J lost 4 bases. This CDR3 reads CATRDRGLTEAFF. CDR3 DNA: TGTGCCACCCGAGACAGGGGGCTCACTGAAGCTTTCTTT.

The rearrangement joins TRBV29-1 to TRBJ2-5; TRBD1 matches 7 bases. V lost 2 bases to trimming and J lost 4 bases; unmatched junction nucleotides: 4. The V gene's germline CDR1 is SQVTM and CDR2 ANQGSEA. The length of the CDR3 is 13 residues. The CDR3 sequence: CSVERDSRETQYF. DNA for the CDR3: TGCAGCGTTGAAAGGGACAGTCGAGAGACCCAGTACTTC. The full variable domain, completed using reference TRBV29-1 and TRBJ2-5, is SAVISQKPSRDICQRGTSLTIQCQVDSQVTMMFWYRQQPGQSLTLIATANQGSEATYESGFVIDKFPISRPNLTFSTLTVSNMSPEDSSIYLCSVERDSRETQYFGPGTRLLVL.

The chain links TRBV10-3 to TRBJ2-2; 10 nucleotides match TRBD1. The CDR3 runs to 15 residues. CDR1 is ENHRY, CDR2 SYGVKD, per germline. V lost 7 bases to trimming and J lost 5 bases; unmatched junction nucleotides: 7. CDR3 DNA sequence: TGTGCCATCAAACAGACAGGGGGCCGGACCGGGGAGCTGTTTTTT. Translated: CAIKQTGGRTGELFF.

The rearrangement uses TRBV20-1 and TRBJ2-7; D may be TRBD2 (5 bases). Trimming removed 6 bases from V and 3 bases from J, with 15 bases in between. The CDR3 extends over 13 amino acids. Germline V CDR1 and CDR2: DFQATT, SNEGSKA (reference sequence). CDR3 DNA: TGCAGTGCCCCGGGCGGGTTTAACTACGAGCAGTACTTC. Translated: CSAPGGFNYEQYF.

The chain joins TRBV20-1 to TRBJ2-4; D tentatively fits TRBD1 or TRBD2 (6 bases each). The CDR3 covers 14 residues. Trimming took 6 bases from V and 2 from J, leaving 14 bases between them. Germline-derived CDR1 and CDR2 are DFQATT and SNEGSKA (reference sequence). The CDR3 DNA follows: TGCAGTGCCCCTGTCGGGGGCCCCAAAAACATTCAGTACTTC. Residues: CSAPVGGPKNIQYF.

This chain joins TRBV6-2 or TRBV6-3 and TRBJ2-7; D not certain. Trimming shortened V by 7 bases and J by 2 bases, and 15 bases separated the two germline ends. Germline V gives CDR1 MNHEY, CDR2 SVGEGT. This CDR3 is 14 amino acids long. CDR3 amino acids: CASTTDASTYEQYF. DNA for the CDR3: TGTGCCAGCACTACTGACGCCAGTACCTACGAGCAGTACTTC.